The source of this T cell receptor (beta chain) is a study of T-cell reconstitution after alpha-beta-depleted transplantation in children. A library of TCRbeta sequences, prepared with unique molecular identifiers, was generated. Each CDR3 protein gets one entry after TCRdb re-called the PCR reads with MiXCR. The table lists some 250,000 distinct CDR3 sequences, 12% of them singletons. The ends were cut back, 4 bases at V and 7 bases at J, with 14 bases in the middle. This CDR3 comprises 12 residues. Germline lookup yields CDR1 DFQATT and CDR2 SNEGSKA (reference sequence). Note on this clonotype: This may come from a read error, since a much larger clone is one base off.

The material was PBMCs from the stem cell graft donor, obtained from the stem cell graft. The rearrangement joins TRBV20-1 to TRBJ2-7, with D perhaps matching TRBD1 or TRBD2 (5 bases each). The sequence was obtained from a human donor who donated a stem cell graft to a child with acute lymphoblastic leukemia. The CDR3 nucleotides read TGCAGTGCTATAGTGGGTTGGGGGGAGCAGTACTTC. Amino acid sequence: CSAIVGWGEQYF.